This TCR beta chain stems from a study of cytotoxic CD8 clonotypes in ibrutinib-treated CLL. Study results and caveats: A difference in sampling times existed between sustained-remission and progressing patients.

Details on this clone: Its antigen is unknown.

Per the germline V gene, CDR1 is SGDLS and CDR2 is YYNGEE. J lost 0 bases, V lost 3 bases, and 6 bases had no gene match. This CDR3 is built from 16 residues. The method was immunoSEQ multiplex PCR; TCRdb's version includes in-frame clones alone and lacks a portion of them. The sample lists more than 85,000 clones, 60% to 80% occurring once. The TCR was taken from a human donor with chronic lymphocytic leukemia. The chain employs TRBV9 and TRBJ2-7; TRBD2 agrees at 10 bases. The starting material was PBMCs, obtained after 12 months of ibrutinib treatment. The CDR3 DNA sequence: TGTGCCAGCAGCGCCTCTAGCGGGGGTTCCTCCTACGAGCAGTACTTC. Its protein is CASSASSGGSSYEQYF.